The 2 T cell receptor beta chains listed next were all sequenced from one sample in a study of CD8+CD57+ T cells in acquired aplastic anemia. The study profiled TCR beta VDJ and CDR3 using genomic DNA as template. One entry per CDR3 protein, called by TCRdb with MiXCR from the reads. The data show approximately 190,000 distinct CDR3 sequences, around half seen once. The patients chosen for sequencing had shown expansion of CD8+CD57+ cells (detected by flow cytometry). Sequenced material: sorted CD4+, CD8+, or CD8+CD57+ T cells (not recorded which) from PBMCs. These receptors came from a human donor with aplastic anemia.

Points on this clonotype: A much larger clone lies a single base off, so this may be a read error. This chain joins TRBV2 and TRBJ1-3; maybe TRBD1 (6 bases). This CDR3 region has 14 residues. V was pared by 7 bases and J by 0 bases, with 10 bases between. Germline V gene sequence: CDR1 SNHLY, CDR2 FYNNEI. CDR3 sequence: CASILQGSGNTIYF. The CDR3 nucleotides are TGTGCCAGCATCTTACAGGGCTCTGGAAACACCATATATTTT.

In this sample, this clonotype turned up a few times. V and J are TRBV11-1 and TRBJ2-1; D uncertain. V was shortened by 2 bases and J by 3 bases, with 11 bases between the two germline ends. Germline V gene data show CDR1 as SGHAT and CDR2 as FQDESV (reference sequence). CDR3 length equals 15 residues. In DNA form, the CDR3 reads TGTGCCAGCAGCTTACCCTCGAACGTCTACAATGAGCAGTTCTTC. This encodes CASSLPSNVYNEQFF.